The clone carrying this T cell receptor beta chain was observed a handful of times. The antigen remains unidentified. The sample belongs to a study of early T cells in non-severe SARS-CoV-2 infection. About the research overall: Bulk RNA from unsorted whole blood was sequenced; chains were unpaired. Study findings and constraints: VDJdb matching, biased toward anti-spike CD8 responses, missed private and CD4 specificities.

As part of library construction, unique molecular identifiers were attached to individual cDNA molecules. In TCRdb, the 5' RACE reads were re-called with MiXCR into one record per CDR3 protein. The sample contains roughly 75,000 distinct CDR3 sequences, 9.5% to 15% of which appear only once. Material for sequencing was whole blood. This TCR came from an adult who was a healthcare worker with PCR-confirmed SARS-CoV-2 infection or an uninfected control (not recorded which).

Here the CDR3 reads CASSLSPGQGHEQFF. DNA for the CDR3: TGTGCCAGCAGCTTAAGTCCCGGGCAAGGGCATGAGCAGTTCTTC. This chain joins TRBV7-3 and TRBJ2-1; D is uncertain. The germline V and J ends were trimmed by 1 base and 8 bases, with 15 bases remaining between them. Looked up from germline, CDR1 is SGHTA and CDR2 is FQGTGA. The CDR3 length is 15 residues.